This T cell receptor beta chain is drawn from a study of neurological immune-mediated disorders. Time point meaning: longitudinal time-point 3. Volunteers from a blood bank in Maryland, USA, constituted the healthy controls. TCRdb redid the calling of the 5' RACE reads with MiXCR, one entry per CDR3 protein. The profile shows more than 50,000 distinct CDR3 sequences, approximately 9.2% of them singletons. The CDR3 length is 13 residues. V lost 4 bases, J lost 4 bases, and 10 bases lay in between. Germline V gene lookup returns CDR1 ENHRY and CDR2 SYGVKD. This clonotype appeared many times. This clonotype was sampled from a woman in her thirties or forties in good health. Sequences were obtained from PBMCs. This sequence joins TRBV10-3 and TRBJ1-2; maybe TRBD1 (6 bases). The CDR3, as DNA: TGTGCCATCAGTGCCGACAGGAGCTATGGCTACACCTTC. The encoded protein is CAISADRSYGYTF.